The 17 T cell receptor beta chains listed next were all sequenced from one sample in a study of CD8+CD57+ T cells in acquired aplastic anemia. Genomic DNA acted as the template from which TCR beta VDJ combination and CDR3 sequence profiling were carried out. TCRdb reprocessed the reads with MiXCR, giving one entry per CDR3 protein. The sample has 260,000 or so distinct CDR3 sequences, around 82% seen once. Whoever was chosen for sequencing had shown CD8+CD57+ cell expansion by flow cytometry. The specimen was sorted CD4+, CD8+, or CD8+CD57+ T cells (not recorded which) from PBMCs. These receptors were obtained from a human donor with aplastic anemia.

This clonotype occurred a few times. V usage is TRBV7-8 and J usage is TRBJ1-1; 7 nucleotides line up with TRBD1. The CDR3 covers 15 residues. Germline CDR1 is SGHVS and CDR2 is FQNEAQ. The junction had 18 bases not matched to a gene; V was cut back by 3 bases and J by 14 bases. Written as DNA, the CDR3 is TGTGCCAGCAGCTTTGATCCAGACGGGACAGCTGAATCCTTCTTT. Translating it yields CASSFDPDGTAESFF.

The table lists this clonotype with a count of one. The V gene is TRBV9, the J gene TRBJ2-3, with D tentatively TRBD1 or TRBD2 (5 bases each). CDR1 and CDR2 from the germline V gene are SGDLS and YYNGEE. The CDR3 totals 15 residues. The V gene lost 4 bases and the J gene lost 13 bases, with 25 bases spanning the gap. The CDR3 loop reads CASSPGSAGTLTKYF. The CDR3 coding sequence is TGTGCCAGCAGCCCCGGATCAGCCGGGACCTTAACGAAGTATTTT.

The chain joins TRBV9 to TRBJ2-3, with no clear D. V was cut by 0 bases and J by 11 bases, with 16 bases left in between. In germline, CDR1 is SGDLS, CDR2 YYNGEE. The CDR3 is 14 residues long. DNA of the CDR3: TGTGCCAGCAGCGTAGGAGGAGTCTCCAATAAGCAGTATTTT. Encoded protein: CASSVGGVSNKQYF.

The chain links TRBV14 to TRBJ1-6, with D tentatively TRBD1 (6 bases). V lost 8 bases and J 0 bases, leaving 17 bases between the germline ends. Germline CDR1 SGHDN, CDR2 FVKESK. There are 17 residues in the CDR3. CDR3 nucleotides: TGTGCCAGCCTACCAAGGGTCAGGGGCTCCTATAATTCACCCCTCCACTTT. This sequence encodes CASLPRVRGSYNSPLHF.

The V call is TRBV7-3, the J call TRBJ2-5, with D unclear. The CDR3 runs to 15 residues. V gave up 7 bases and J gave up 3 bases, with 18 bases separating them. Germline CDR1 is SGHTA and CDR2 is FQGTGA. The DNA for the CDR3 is TGTGCCAGCACATTAGACGCCAGCACAGAAGAGACCCAGTACTTC. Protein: CASTLDASTEETQYF.

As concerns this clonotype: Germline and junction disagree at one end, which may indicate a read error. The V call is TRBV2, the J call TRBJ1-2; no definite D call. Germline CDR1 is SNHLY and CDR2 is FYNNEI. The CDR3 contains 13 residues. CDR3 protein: CASSDGRVDEQIF. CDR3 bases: TGTGCCAGCAGTGATGGCCGTGTAGATGAGCAGATCTTC.

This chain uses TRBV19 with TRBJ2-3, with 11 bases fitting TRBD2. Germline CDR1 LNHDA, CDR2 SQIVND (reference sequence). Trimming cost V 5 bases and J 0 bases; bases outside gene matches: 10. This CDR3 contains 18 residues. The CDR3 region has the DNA TGTGCCAGTAGTGGGACAGTTAGCGGGAGGGAAAGCACAGATACGCAGTATTTT. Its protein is CASSGTVSGRESTDTQYF.

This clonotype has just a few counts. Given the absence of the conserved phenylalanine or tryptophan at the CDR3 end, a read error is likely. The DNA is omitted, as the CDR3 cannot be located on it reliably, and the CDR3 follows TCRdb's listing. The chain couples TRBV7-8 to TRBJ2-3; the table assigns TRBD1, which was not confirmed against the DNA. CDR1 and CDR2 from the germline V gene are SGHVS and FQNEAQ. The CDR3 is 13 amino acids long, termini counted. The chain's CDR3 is CASSRQANAVEYL.

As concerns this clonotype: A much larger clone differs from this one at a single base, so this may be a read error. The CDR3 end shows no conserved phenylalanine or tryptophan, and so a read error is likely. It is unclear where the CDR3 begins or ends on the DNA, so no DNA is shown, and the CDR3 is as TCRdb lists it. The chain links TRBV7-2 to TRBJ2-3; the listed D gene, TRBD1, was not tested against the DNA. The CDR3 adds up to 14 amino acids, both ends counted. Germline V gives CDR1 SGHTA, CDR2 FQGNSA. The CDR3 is CASSLTGGANYGYI.

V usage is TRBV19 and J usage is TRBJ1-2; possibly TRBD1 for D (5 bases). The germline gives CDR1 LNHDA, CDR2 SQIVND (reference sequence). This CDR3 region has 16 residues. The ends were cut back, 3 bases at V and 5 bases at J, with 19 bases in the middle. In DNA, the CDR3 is TGTGCCAGTAGTATCGCGAGGGACGGGCTCGTATATGGCTACACCTTC. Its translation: CASSIARDGLVYGYTF. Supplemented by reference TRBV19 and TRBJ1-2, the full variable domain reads DGGITQSPKYLFRKEGQNVTLSCEQNLNHDAMYWYRQDPGQGLRLIYYSQIVNDFQKGDIAEGYSVSREKKESFPLTVTSAQKNPTAFYLCASSIARDGLVYGYTFGSGTRLTVV.

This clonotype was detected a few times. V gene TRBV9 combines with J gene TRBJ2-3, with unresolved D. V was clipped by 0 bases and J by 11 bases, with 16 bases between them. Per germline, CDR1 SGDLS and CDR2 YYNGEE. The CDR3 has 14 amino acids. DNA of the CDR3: TGTGCCAGCAGCGTAGGGGTCTCGAGCGATCAGCAGTATTTT. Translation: CASSVGVSSDQQYF.

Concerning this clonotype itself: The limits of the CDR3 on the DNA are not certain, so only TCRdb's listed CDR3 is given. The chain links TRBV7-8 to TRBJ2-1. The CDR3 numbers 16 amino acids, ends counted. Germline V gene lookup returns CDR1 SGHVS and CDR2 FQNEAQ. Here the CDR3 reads CASSLDGAEQYVGQFF.

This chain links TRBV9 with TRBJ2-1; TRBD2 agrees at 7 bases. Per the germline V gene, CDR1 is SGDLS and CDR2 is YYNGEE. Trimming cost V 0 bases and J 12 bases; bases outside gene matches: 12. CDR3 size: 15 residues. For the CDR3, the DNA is TGTGCCAGCAGCGTAGGGGGAGGGAGCACAGATACGCAGTTCTTC. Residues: CASSVGGGSTDTQFF.

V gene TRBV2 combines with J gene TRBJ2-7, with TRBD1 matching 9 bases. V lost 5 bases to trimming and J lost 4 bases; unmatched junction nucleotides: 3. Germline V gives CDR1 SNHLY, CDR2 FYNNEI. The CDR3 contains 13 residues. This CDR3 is CASSWDRAYEQYF. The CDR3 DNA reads TGTGCCAGCAGTTGGGACAGGGCTTACGAGCAGTACTTC.

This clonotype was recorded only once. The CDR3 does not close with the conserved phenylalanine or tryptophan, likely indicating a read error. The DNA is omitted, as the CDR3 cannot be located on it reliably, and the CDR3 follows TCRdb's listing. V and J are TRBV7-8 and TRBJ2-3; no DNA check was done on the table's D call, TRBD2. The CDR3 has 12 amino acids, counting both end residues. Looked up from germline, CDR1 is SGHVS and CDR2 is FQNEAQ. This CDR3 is CASSLGSSYGAI.

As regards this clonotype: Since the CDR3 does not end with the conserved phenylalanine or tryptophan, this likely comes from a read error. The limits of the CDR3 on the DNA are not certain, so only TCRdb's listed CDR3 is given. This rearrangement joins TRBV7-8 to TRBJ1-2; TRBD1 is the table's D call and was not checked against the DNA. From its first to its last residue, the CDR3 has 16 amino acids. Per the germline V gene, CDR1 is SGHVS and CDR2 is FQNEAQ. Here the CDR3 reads CASSLARGPDTQDFSP.

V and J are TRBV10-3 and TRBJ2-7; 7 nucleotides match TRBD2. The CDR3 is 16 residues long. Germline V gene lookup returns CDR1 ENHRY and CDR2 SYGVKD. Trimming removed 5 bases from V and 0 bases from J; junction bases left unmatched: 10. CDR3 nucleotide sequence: TGTGCCATCAGTTCCAAAGTGGGCGGGAGCTCCTACGAGCAGTACTTC. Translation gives CAISSKVGGSSYEQYF.